The T cell receptor (beta chain) described here comes from a study of T cell responses to AZD1222 COVID-19 vaccine. The V and J ends lost 3 bases and 2 bases respectively, with 13 bases between them. The CDR3 sequence is 16 residues long. Looked up from germline, CDR1 is KGHDR and CDR2 is SFDVKD. This table comes from immunoSEQ multiplex PCR, and its TCRdb copy is limited to in-frame clones, with some not included. Altogether 72,000 or so clones are present, roughly nine tenths being singletons, with the ten largest covering approximately 4.5%. On this clone itself: The antigen remains undetermined.

Study observations and caveats: Repertoire samples came only from after the peak T cell response.

The clonotype was recovered from an adult in good health. The chain has TRBV24-1 and TRBJ2-1, with D unclear. The sequences come from peripheral blood, collected on day 0 of AZD1222 vaccination. The CDR3 DNA is TGTGCCACCAGTGATGGTTCCCCGGGCCCCTACAATGAGCAGTTCTTC. Translated: CATSDGSPGPYNEQFF.